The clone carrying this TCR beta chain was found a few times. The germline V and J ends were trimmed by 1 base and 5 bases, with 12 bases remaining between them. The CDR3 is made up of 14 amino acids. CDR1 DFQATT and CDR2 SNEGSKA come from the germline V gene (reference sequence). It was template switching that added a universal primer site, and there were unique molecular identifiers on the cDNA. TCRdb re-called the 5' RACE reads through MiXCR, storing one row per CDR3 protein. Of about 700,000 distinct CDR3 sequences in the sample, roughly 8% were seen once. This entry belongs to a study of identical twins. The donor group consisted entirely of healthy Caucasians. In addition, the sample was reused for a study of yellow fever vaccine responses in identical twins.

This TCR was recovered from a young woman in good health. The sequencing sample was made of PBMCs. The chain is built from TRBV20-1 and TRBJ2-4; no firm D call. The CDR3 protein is CSARVVWSENIQYF. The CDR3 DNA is TGCAGTGCTAGAGTGGTATGGTCGGAAAACATTCAGTACTTC.